This TCR beta chain was identified in a study of blood T cell repertoires in COVID-19. Sequencing was performed with immunoSEQ multiplex PCR; in TCRdb, only in-frame clones are kept and a portion is missing. The data show tens of thousands of clones, about 80% seen once. The clonotype originates from a man aged 25-45 years with COVID-19, enrolled during active disease. The sample taken for sequencing was peripheral blood.

The CDR3 loop is CAWSSRDRGFPGANVLTF. In DNA, the CDR3 is TGTGCCTGGAGCAGCCGGGACAGGGGATTTCCTGGGGCCAACGTCCTGACTTTC. The chain has TRBV30 and TRBJ2-6; 10 bases are shared with TRBD1. The CDR3 runs 18 residues. Trimming cost V 3 bases and J 2 bases; bases outside gene matches: 10. Per the germline V gene, CDR1 is GTSNPN and CDR2 is SVGIG (reference sequence).